The following is a T cell receptor (beta chain) sequence with its context. The table lists this clonotype with many counts. Its antigen specificity is not known. No base-level quality is on record; no much larger clone is a single base apart. Reads for this sample came from an Illumina HiSeq 2500. TCR beta libraries were prepared by quantitative 5'-RACE with molecular barcodes. The paper's data handling went like this. Disease-linked TCR variants were identified with a new computational method built on a probabilistic model of VDJ rearrangement. TCRdb reanalyzed the raw reads on its own, using fastp at Q25 for trimming and MiXCR for clone calling, and kept in-frame beta chains. Here each entry gathers all rows of one CDR3 protein and keeps the most common genes and DNA. The V and J calls were determined by TCRdb, not by the authors. This sample lists some 140,000 distinct CDR3 sequences; 5.5% to 7.5% were detected once. The ten largest make up around 12% of the sample.

The data originate from a study of CD8 T cells in ankylosing spondylitis (dated by TCRdb to the late 2010s). About the investigation overall: T cell receptor beta repertoires were profiled in healthy donors and ankylosing spondylitis patients so that disease-linked TCR variants could be found. The whole study cohort included 90 to 120 healthy donors and 25 ankylosing spondylitis patients. Samples of peripheral blood were taken, and for ankylosing spondylitis patients, synovial fluid was collected as well. Broad study findings and their caveats: Blood from ankylosing spondylitis patients appeared to be characterized by a TCR beta motif made up of several highly homologous amino acid variants. Some motif variants were previously reported in synovial fluid and blood of reactive arthritis patients, suggesting common disease-initiation mechanisms. A CD8+ phenotype was shown by the disease-linked clones, which were found at relatively low frequencies in peripheral blood. According to the report, matched synovial fluid samples from ankylosing spondylitis patients were significantly enriched for the disease-linked clones.

Compared with germline, V lacks 3 bases and J lacks 3 bases; bases without a gene match: 1. There are 14 amino acids in the CDR3, from cysteine to phenylalanine inclusive. Just CDR3 DNA is preserved here, 42 bases in frame from base 1. The germline V gene (reference sequence) provides CDR1 DFQATT and CDR2 SNEGSKA. The sample taken for sequencing was blood, either unsorted or a sorted T cell fraction (not recorded which). This TCR came from a female donor with ankylosing spondylitis or in good health (not recorded which). The chain is made from TRBV20-1 and TRBJ2-1, with 11 junctional bases fitting TRBD1. The sequence in DNA is TGCAGTGCTAGGGACAGGGGGCTCTACAATGAGCAGTTCTTC. The resulting protein is CSARDRGLYNEQFF.